The present entry profiles one T cell receptor (beta chain) with its context. The target antigen is unknown. The germline CDR1 and CDR2 sequences are SNHLY and FYNNEI. V was pared by 6 bases and J by 5 bases, with 13 bases between. This CDR3 region has 13 residues. The data are from a study of cytomegalovirus exposure and HLA in healthy donors. Findings and limits, study-wide: In an earlier analysis, most TCR beta V segments were productive about 87% or about 30% of the time.

Researchers ran the PCR with 60 Vbeta and 13 Jbeta primers. Using immunoSEQ multiplex PCR, the repertoire was profiled, and TCRdb retains in-frame clones only, with some absent. The sample has 150,000 to 190,000 clones, 75% seen once. The receptor was isolated from a man between 18 and 35 years old in good health and CMV-seronegative. The sequenced sample was PBMCs. The chain joins TRBV2 to TRBJ1-2; D not resolved. The DNA of the CDR3 is TGTGCCAGCAGGGAGGGTTTAATATATGGCTACACCTTC. Amino acids: CASREGLIYGYTF.